The next 25 T cell receptor beta chains were all read from a single sample in a study of T cells in localized non-small cell lung cancer. TCRdb keeps only in-frame clones here, not all; method: immunoSEQ multiplex PCR. This sample has 45,000 to 60,000 clones, with around 81% found just once. Sequencing used peripheral blood, obtained before any cancer treatment. The receptors were sampled from a female donor over 55 with stage II squamous cell lung carcinoma.

The chain links TRBV10-3 to TRBJ1-4; D is possibly TRBD1 (6 bases). Germline lookup yields CDR1 ENHRY and CDR2 SYGVKD. The V end lost 3 bases, the J end lost 5 bases, and 13 bases lay between the germline ends. CDR3 length: 15 residues. In DNA, the CDR3 is TGTGCCATCAGTGATCCGGGACACGGGAATGAAAAACTGTTTTTT. Its translation is CAISDPGHGNEKLFF.

The genes are TRBV5-4 and TRBJ2-1; 9 bases align to TRBD1. Looked up from germline, CDR1 is SGHNT and CDR2 is YYREEE (reference sequence). The CDR3 extends over 16 amino acids. The V and J ends lost 3 bases and 2 bases, in that order; junction bases with no gene match: 6. The CDR3 DNA follows: TGTGCCAGCAGCTCATCCCGACAGGGGGCCTACAATGAGCAGTTCTTC. Residues: CASSSSRQGAYNEQFF. Based on the CDR3 plus reference TRBV5-4 and TRBJ2-1, the full variable domain is ETGVTQSPTHLIKTRGQQVTLRCSSQSGHNTVSWYQQALGQGPQFIFQYYREEENGRGNFPPRFSGLQFPNYSSELNVNALELDDSALYLCASSSSRQGAYNEQFFGPGTRLTVL.

This chain connects TRBV7-9 to TRBJ1-1; 9 bases map to TRBD1. V was pared by 2 bases and J by 2 bases, with 0 bases of the junction left unmatched. CDR1 is SEHNR and CDR2 is FQNEAQ in the germline V gene (reference sequence). The CDR3 totals 14 residues. The CDR3, as DNA: TGTGCCAGCAGCTTAACAGGGGGCAACACTGAAGCTTTCTTT. This encodes CASSLTGGNTEAFF. The whole variable domain, filled in from reference TRBV7-9 and TRBJ1-1, reads DTGVSQNPRHKITKRGQNVTFRCDPISEHNRLYWYRQTLGQGPEFLTYFQNEAQLEKSRLLSDRFSAERPKGSFSTLEIQRTEQGDSAMYLCASSLTGGNTEAFFGQGTRLTVV.

The CDR3 DNA is TGTGCCATCAGCGCGGGCCTGGATACGCAGTATTTT. Translated, it gives CAISAGLDTQYF. The chain couples TRBV10-3 to TRBJ2-3, with D maybe TRBD2 (5 bases). V was pared by 6 bases and J by 6 bases, with 10 bases between. Looked up from germline, CDR1 is ENHRY and CDR2 is SYGVKD. This CDR3 contains 12 residues.

The chain links TRBV11-2 to TRBJ1-1; D is unclear. Between the trimmed V and J ends, which lost 0 bases and 1 base, there was a span of 6 bases. The CDR3 loop spans 14 amino acids. From germline, CDR1 is SGHAT and CDR2 FQNNGV. In DNA, the CDR3 is TGTGCCAGCAGCTTAGACCCGGGGAACACTGAAGCTTTCTTT. It yields the protein CASSLDPGNTEAFF.

This clone is a singleton in its sample. This chain joins TRBV11-2 and TRBJ1-5; tentatively, D is TRBD1 (5 bases). Germline CDR1 is SGHAT and CDR2 is FQNNGV. Trimming stripped 5 bases from V and 1 base from J, with 15 bases between. This CDR3 is 16 amino acids long. The CDR3 DNA reads TGTGCCAGCAGCCCCCCCGACCGGGACAGCAATCAGCCCCAGCATTTT. Residues: CASSPPDRDSNQPQHF.

The chain links TRBV18 to TRBJ2-1, with a possible D match to TRBD1 (6 bases). The CDR3 runs to 13 residues. From germline, CDR1 is KGHSH and CDR2 LQKENI. V was pared by 4 bases and J by 9 bases, with 13 bases between. The CDR3 reads CASSQGVRGEQFF. CDR3 in DNA: TGTGCCAGCTCACAGGGGGTAAGGGGTGAGCAGTTCTTC.

The rearrangement links TRBV6-6 to TRBJ2-7; D call uncertain. The CDR3 totals 15 residues. Trimming took 7 bases from V and 5 from J, leaving 21 bases between them. Germline CDR1 is MNHNY and CDR2 is SVGAGI (reference sequence). The CDR3 region is CASTNPGGRRNEQYF. The CDR3 DNA reads as TGTGCCAGCACGAACCCCGGCGGACGGAGAAACGAGCAGTACTTC.

The genes are TRBV2 and TRBJ1-2; maybe TRBD1 (5 bases). The CDR3 runs to 14 residues. The V gene's germline CDR1 is SNHLY and CDR2 FYNNEI. The V gene lost 0 bases and the J gene lost 7 bases, with 12 bases spanning the gap. Here the CDR3 reads CASSEAGGVGGYTF. DNA of the CDR3: TGTGCCAGCAGTGAAGCCGGGGGGGTTGGTGGCTACACCTTC. Supplemented by reference TRBV2 and TRBJ1-2, the full variable domain reads EPEVTQTPSHQVTQMGQEVILRCVPISNHLYFYWYRQILGQKVEFLVSFYNNEISEKSEIFDDQFSVERPDGSNFTLKIRSTKLEDSAMYFCASSEAGGVGGYTFGSGTRLTVV.

The chain couples TRBV5-1 to TRBJ1-4; D possibly corresponds to TRBD1 (6 bases). The CDR3 extends over 14 amino acids. V lost 1 base and J lost 6, with 10 bases in between. Germline values: CDR1 SGHRS, CDR2 YFSETQ. CDR3 loop: CASSLTGSYEKLFF. Written as DNA, the CDR3 is TGCGCCAGCAGCTTGACAGGGTCTTATGAAAAACTGTTTTTT. The whole variable domain, filled in from reference TRBV5-1 and TRBJ1-4, reads KAGVTQTPRYLIKTRGQQVTLSCSPISGHRSVSWYQQTPGQGLQFLFEYFSETQRNKGNFPGRFSGRQFSNSRSEMNVSTLELGDSALYLCASSLTGSYEKLFFGSGTQLSVL.

This chain connects TRBV27 to TRBJ2-5; D might be TRBD1 or TRBD2, each matching 7 bases. CDR3 length: 22 amino acids. From germline, CDR1 is MNHEY and CDR2 SMNVEV (reference sequence). V dropped 5 bases and J dropped 2 bases, with 36 bases sitting between them. DNA of the CDR3: TGTGCCAGCAGTGCCCGCGGCCGGCAGGGGGGGGCCTTAGGCTTACCACAAGAGACCCAGTACTTC. Translating gives CASSARGRQGGALGLPQETQYF.

The chain combines TRBV7-9 with TRBJ2-7, with TRBD2 matching over 8 bases. Germline lookup yields CDR1 SEHNR and CDR2 FQNEAQ (reference sequence). The CDR3 has 14 amino acids. V shed 5 bases and J 1 base; nucleotides not matched to a gene: 4. CDR3: CASSPGGGSYEQYF. The CDR3 DNA follows: TGTGCCAGCAGCCCGGGAGGGGGATCCTACGAGCAGTACTTC.

The chain uses TRBV7-9 and TRBJ2-7; 7 nucleotides line up with TRBD2. This CDR3 comprises 12 residues. Germline V lookup: CDR1 SEHNR, CDR2 FQNEAQ (reference sequence). V was clipped by 3 bases and J by 7 bases; unmatched bases: 3. Here the CDR3 reads CASSFPGGEQYF. Here the CDR3 DNA reads TGTGCCAGCAGCTTCCCGGGGGGAGAGCAGTACTTC. The full variable domain, completed using reference TRBV7-9 and TRBJ2-7, is DTGVSQNPRHKITKRGQNVTFRCDPISEHNRLYWYRQTLGQGPEFLTYFQNEAQLEKSRLLSDRFSAERPKGSFSTLEIQRTEQGDSAMYLCASSFPGGEQYFGPGTRLTVT.

This rearrangement joins TRBV11-2 to TRBJ1-1; 7 positions match TRBD1. V was pared by 2 bases and J by 5 bases, with 8 bases of the junction left unmatched. Germline CDR1 and CDR2: SGHAT and FQNNGV. The CDR3 extends over 15 amino acids. The CDR3 bases are TGTGCCAGCAGCTTAACTTCGGGACAGAGGACTGAAGCTTTCTTT. This translates into CASSLTSGQRTEAFF.

The chain employs TRBV2 and TRBJ1-4, with 7 bases matching TRBD1. CDR3 length equals 16 residues. Trimming cost V 6 bases and J 8 bases; bases outside gene matches: 15. Germline V gene data show CDR1 as SNHLY and CDR2 as FYNNEI. DNA for the CDR3: TGTGCCAGCAGAGACAGGGCGGGAAGCGTCCTCGAAAAACTGTTTTTT. This codes for CASRDRAGSVLEKLFF.

The chain carries TRBV19 and TRBJ2-6; D gene uncertain. The CDR3 covers 14 residues. Germline V gives CDR1 LNHDA, CDR2 SQIVND (reference sequence). The V gene lost 8 bases and the J gene lost 0 bases, with 8 bases spanning the gap. This chain's CDR3 is CASGDGSGANVLTF. The CDR3 bases are TGTGCCAGTGGCGATGGCTCTGGGGCCAACGTCCTGACTTTC.

The chain uses TRBV2 and TRBJ1-2, with 9 bases fitting TRBD1. The trim removed 8 bases at V and 5 bases at J, leaving 12 bases unmatched. The CDR3 runs 15 residues. Germline loops: CDR1 SNHLY, CDR2 FYNNEI. CDR3 coding DNA: TGTGCCAGCGGAGGAACAGGGGGCGCGTATTATGGCTACACCTTC. Translation gives CASGGTGGAYYGYTF.

This rearrangement joins TRBV6-4 to TRBJ2-1; 10 nucleotides match TRBD2. The germline V gene encodes CDR1 MRHNA and CDR2 SNTAGT. The junction had 5 bases not matched to a gene; V was cut back by 0 bases and J by 6 bases. CDR3 size: 16 residues. CDR3 residues: CASSDSSGGKANEQFF. CDR3 nucleotide sequence: TGTGCCAGCAGTGACTCTAGCGGGGGGAAAGCCAATGAGCAGTTCTTC.

V and J are TRBV7-2 and TRBJ1-4, with 9 bases aligning to TRBD1. Germline V gives CDR1 SGHTA, CDR2 FQGNSA. V lost 7 bases, J lost 7 bases, and 7 bases stayed unmatched. The length of the CDR3 is 14 residues. CDR3 nucleotide sequence: TGTGCCAGCAAACAGGGGGCTCAGGGTGAAAAACTGTTTTTT. Its translation is CASKQGAQGEKLFF.

The chain couples TRBV7-2 to TRBJ1-1; D gene ambiguous. The CDR3 is 12 residues long. Germline lookup yields CDR1 SGHTA and CDR2 FQGNSA. Trimming shortened V by 5 bases and J by 4 bases, and 8 bases separated the two germline ends. CDR3 nucleotide sequence: TGTGCCAGCAGCGTGGGGTTCACTGAAGCTTTCTTT. It yields the protein CASSVGFTEAFF.

In its sample, this clone was seen once. Additional DNA sequences in this sample encode the identical CDR3. This chain connects TRBV7-9 to TRBJ2-7; 9 nucleotides agree with TRBD1. CDR3 size: 15 residues. Germline CDR1 reads SEHNR; CDR2 reads FQNEAQ (reference sequence). With V trimmed by 6 bases and J by 2 bases, 8 bases remained unmatched. CDR3 sequence reads: CASSSTGGPPYEQYF. Written as DNA, the CDR3 is TGTGCCAGCAGTTCGACAGGGGGTCCCCCCTACGAGCAGTACTTC.

The chain couples TRBV5-6 to TRBJ2-2; TRBD1 is a possible D gene (5 bases). The V end lost 1 base, the J end lost 1 base, and 11 bases lay between the germline ends. This CDR3 region has 16 residues. Germline loops: CDR1 SGHDT, CDR2 YYEEEE. CDR3 DNA sequence: TGTGCCAGCAGCTTGCCCCTAACAGGGAACACCGGGGAGCTGTTTTTT. It encodes CASSLPLTGNTGELFF.

The chain combines TRBV5-3 with TRBJ2-1, with a tentative D call TRBD1 (5 bases). TRBV5-3 is an ORF, with its function uncertain. This CDR3 comprises 16 residues. Trimming took off 3 bases at V and 5 bases at J, with 18 bases between the two ends. CDR3 in amino acids: CARSSPPGSGHNEQFF. For the CDR3, the DNA is TGTGCCAGAAGCTCGCCCCCAGGGTCCGGGCACAATGAGCAGTTCTTC.

The J gene is TRBJ2-1, the V gene TRBV2; 9 bases are a match to TRBD1. The CDR3 is 12 amino acids. V lost 9 bases and J lost 7; bases outside the gene matches: 4. CDR1 SNHLY and CDR2 FYNNEI come from the germline V gene. The CDR3 region has the DNA TGTGCCAGAGAGGGACAGGGTAATGAGCAGTTCTTC. This encodes CAREGQGNEQFF.

This sequence joins TRBV19 and TRBJ1-1; D remains unclear. V was clipped by 7 bases and J by 0 bases, with 6 bases between them. Germline V CDR1 and CDR2: LNHDA, SQIVND (reference sequence). This CDR3 contains 12 residues. CDR3 sequence reads: CASNEVNTEAFF. CDR3 DNA: TGTGCCAGTAATGAGGTGAACACTGAAGCTTTCTTT.